This T cell receptor (beta chain) was recorded in a study of cytomegalovirus exposure and HLA in healthy donors. Findings and limits, study-wide: Most sequenced TCRs were rare (though some public TCRs occurred in many donors). The listing of fewer than 200 TCR beta chains classed them as cytomegalovirus-associated.

With 2 bases clipped from V and 8 bases from J, the junction kept 10 bases outside the gene matches. Germline V CDR1 and CDR2: MNHEY, SVGAGI. The CDR3 has 16 residues. Donors were drawn from the roughly 130-subject validation cohort, separate from the 666-subject first cohort. Remarks on this clone: Its antigen remains unknown.

Profiled with immunoSEQ multiplex PCR; TCRdb holds only in-frame clones, not every one. The table includes 65,000 to 75,000 clones, approximately 92% detected once. Sample: PBMCs. V and J are TRBV6-5 and TRBJ2-1; 9 bases are shared with TRBD2. This TCR derives from a man aged 18 to 29 in good health and CMV-seropositive. The DNA for the CDR3 is TGTGCCAGCAGTTACCCCCCAAGCGGGAGGTTCCATGAGCAGTTCTTC. Protein: CASSYPPSGRFHEQFF.